This section outlines one T cell receptor beta chain sequence together with its context. Authors' methods: Nucleated cell counts were estimated from reference gene primer amplification. Assay used: immunoSEQ multiplex PCR; TCRdb lists only in-frame clones, some missing. V and J calls and clone size follow that table, whereas D and trimming were derived from the DNA. Seen here are 120,000 or so clones, around nine tenths observed once, and the top ten hold 4% to 5.5%. These data belong to a study of blood T cell repertoires in COVID-19. For the study at large: The analysed material was cDNA or gDNA that came from T cells, B-cell-depleted T cells, or PBMCs.

Germline V gene sequence: CDR1 SQVTM, CDR2 ANQGSEA. The CDR3 has 13 amino acids. Between the trimmed V and J ends, which lost 3 bases and 1 base, there was a span of 7 bases. Sequencing was done on a sample of peripheral blood. V and J are TRBV29-1 and TRBJ2-1, with a weak D call TRBD2 (6 bases). This clonotype was obtained from a human donor in a cohort sampled during active COVID-19. The CDR3 nucleotides read TGCAGCGTTGAGCGGGAATCCTACAATGAGCAGTTCTTC. This codes for CSVERESYNEQFF.